This T cell receptor beta chain was retrieved from a study of beta chain features in type 1 diabetes. Broader study findings: Because the template was cDNA, high-expressing cells might be over-represented. Any HLA type influence on TCRB rearrangement was left unresolved here. Shorter TCRB CDR3s, moderately but significantly so, marked every one of the four CD4+ subsets in Type 1 diabetes patients.

The study reverse transcribed the entire isolated RNA, so it sequenced expressed TCRB transcripts. TCRdb's copy holds only in-frame clones and misses some; the assay was immunoSEQ multiplex PCR. Of about 320,000 clones in the sample, 11% to 15% are singletons; the top ten hold more than 6.5%. There are a few counts of this clone. The antigen is not known. Trimming took off 1 base at V and 1 base at J, with 7 bases between the two ends. CDR3 length: 14 amino acids. Germline-derived CDR1 and CDR2 are SGHTA and FQGNSA. The sequenced material came from central memory CD4+ T cells from blood. The V call is TRBV7-2, the J call TRBJ2-5; the D gene is possibly TRBD1 (5 bases). This receptor was obtained from a man aged 25 to 40 in good health. The CDR3 DNA sequence: TGTGCCAGCAGCTTAGGTGGGGCCCAAGAGACCCAGTACTTC. Residues: CASSLGGAQETQYF.